The 8 T cell receptor beta chains reported below all come from one sample, sequenced in a study of cytotoxic CD8 clonotypes in ibrutinib-treated CLL. Measured with immunoSEQ multiplex PCR; TCRdb has only the in-frame clones, and not every one. The sample lists over 65,000 clones, 68% occurring once. This sample comprised PBMCs, obtained after 12 months of ibrutinib treatment. All receptors come from a human donor with chronic lymphocytic leukemia.

The rearrangement joins TRBV7-9 to TRBJ2-7; D remains ambiguous. CDR1 SEHNR and CDR2 FQNEAQ come from the germline V gene (reference sequence). The CDR3 consists of 10 residues. Trimming pared 8 bases from V and 6 bases from J, leaving 8 bases between. The CDR3 DNA sequence: TGTGCCAGCGGATGGGGCGAGCAGTACTTC. Residues: CASGWGEQYF.

The V call is TRBV9, the J call TRBJ1-6, with 7 bases lining up with TRBD1. The V gene end was trimmed by 4 bases and the J gene end by 7 bases; junction bases not matched to a gene: 8. The CDR3 is made up of 15 amino acids. The germline V gene encodes CDR1 SGDLS and CDR2 YYNGEE. CDR3: CASSMTGNGNSPLHF. CDR3 DNA: TGTGCCAGCAGCATGACAGGGAACGGAAATTCACCCCTCCACTTT.

The V gene is TRBV7-9, the J gene TRBJ2-3, with 8 bases identical to TRBD1. This CDR3 is built from 15 residues. The germline V gene encodes CDR1 SEHNR and CDR2 FQNEAQ (reference sequence). Trimming removed 2 bases from V and 4 bases from J; junction bases left unmatched: 5. The CDR3 protein is CASSLTTGEADTQYF. CDR3 coding DNA: TGTGCCAGCAGCTTAACGACAGGGGAGGCAGATACGCAGTATTTT.

The V and J genes are TRBV21-1 and TRBJ2-3. TRBV21-1 is an annotated pseudogene. CDR3 length: 14 residues. As DNA, the CDR3 is TGTGCCAGCAGCAAAGAGGGCCTCACAGATACGCAGTATTTT. This translates into CASSKEGLTDTQYF.

This sequence joins TRBV5-4 and TRBJ2-2; 11 nucleotides match TRBD2. Unmatched junction bases numbered 5, after V lost 3 bases and J lost 1 base. The germline V gene has CDR1 SGHNT and CDR2 YYREEE (reference sequence). The CDR3 is 17 residues long. As DNA, the CDR3 is TGTGCCAGCAGCTCAGGGGGGACTAGCGGGAACACCGGGGAGCTGTTTTTT. Its protein product is CASSSGGTSGNTGELFF.

V gene TRBV5-1 combines with J gene TRBJ1-5, with 7 bases identical to TRBD1. Losses at the gene ends were 3 bases for V and 3 bases for J; bases not matched to a gene: 3. This CDR3 is 14 amino acids long. Germline lookup yields CDR1 SGHRS and CDR2 YFSETQ. The CDR3 DNA follows: TGCGCCAGCAGCTCGGGACAGCCCAATCAGCCCCAGCATTTT. Translated: CASSSGQPNQPQHF. The variable domain in full, completed from reference TRBV5-1 and TRBJ1-5, reads KAGVTQTPRYLIKTRGQQVTLSCSPISGHRSVSWYQQTPGQGLQFLFEYFSETQRNKGNFPGRFSGRQFSNSRSEMNVSTLELGDSALYLCASSSGQPNQPQHFGDGTRLSIL.

A few counts support this clone. The V gene is TRBV27, the J gene TRBJ2-1; 10 bases agree with TRBD1. Germline loops: CDR1 MNHEY, CDR2 SMNVEV (reference sequence). The trim removed 5 bases at V and 6 bases at J, leaving 4 bases unmatched. This CDR3 contains 14 residues. CDR3 amino acids: CASSRDRGFNEQFF. The CDR3 DNA reads as TGTGCCAGCAGTCGGGACAGGGGTTTCAATGAGCAGTTCTTC.

Only a few counts were recorded for this clone. This sequence joins TRBV9 and TRBJ1-1; no definite D call. The ends were cut back, 0 bases at V and 0 bases at J, with 6 bases in the middle. The CDR3 extends over 14 amino acids. Germline V CDR1 and CDR2: SGDLS, YYNGEE. In DNA, the CDR3 is TGTGCCAGCAGCGTAGGACCGGTGAACACTGAAGCTTTCTTT. Its protein is CASSVGPVNTEAFF. The full variable domain, with the rest looked up from reference TRBV9 and TRBJ1-1, is DSGVTQTPKHLITATGQRVTLRCSPRSGDLSVYWYQQSLDQGLQFLIQYYNGEERAKGNILERFSAQQFPDLHSELNLSSLELGDSALYFCASSVGPVNTEAFFGQGTRLTVV.